The entry that follows covers one T cell receptor beta chain sequence. This table comes from immunoSEQ multiplex PCR, and its TCRdb copy is limited to in-frame clones, with some not included. The data show about 130,000 clones, with around 81% seen just once and roughly 5.9% held by the top ten. Sample time point: blood 2 weeks post-SBRT. The treatment: 15 Gy SBRT to primary tumor, nephrectomy 4 weeks later. V trimming: 1 base; J trimming: 5 bases; junction bases outside the gene matches: 7. Germline CDR1 and CDR2: GTSNPN and SVGIG (reference sequence). The CDR3 consists of 15 residues. This entry belongs to a study of radiation and T cells in renal cell carcinoma.

The chain recombines TRBV30 with TRBJ2-5, with 10 bases matching TRBD1. The sequence came from a man between 50 and 59 years old with renal cell carcinoma. This sample comprised blood, obtained from a patient whose treatment included radiotherapy and nephrectomy. CDR3 nucleotides: TGTGCCTGGAGTGCCGGGACAGGGGCCCCGGAGACCCAGTACTTC. It is translated as CAWSAGTGAPETQYF.